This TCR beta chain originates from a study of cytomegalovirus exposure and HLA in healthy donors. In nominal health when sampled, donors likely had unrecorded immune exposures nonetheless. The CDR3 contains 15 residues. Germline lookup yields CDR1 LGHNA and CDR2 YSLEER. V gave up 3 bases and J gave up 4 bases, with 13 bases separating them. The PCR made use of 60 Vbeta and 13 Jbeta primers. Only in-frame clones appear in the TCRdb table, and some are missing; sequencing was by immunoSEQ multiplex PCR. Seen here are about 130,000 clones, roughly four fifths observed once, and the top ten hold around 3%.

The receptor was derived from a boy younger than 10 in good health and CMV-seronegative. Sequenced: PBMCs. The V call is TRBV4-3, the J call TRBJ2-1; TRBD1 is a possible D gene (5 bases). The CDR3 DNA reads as TGCGCCAGCAGCCAGGGGCTGACAGATTACAATGAGCAGTTCTTC. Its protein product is CASSQGLTDYNEQFF.